The text below deals with one TCR beta chain. The CDR3 extends over 16 amino acids. V lost 4 bases, J lost 4 bases, and 10 bases stayed unmatched. Per germline, CDR1 MGHRA and CDR2 YSYEKL. Contact with a PCR-confirmed or clinician-diagnosed COVID-19 case occurred within 2 weeks of entry. Authors' analysis steps: Amplification with reference gene primers provided the estimates of nucleated cell counts. Here immunoSEQ multiplex PCR was the method, and the copy in TCRdb shows in-frame clones only, minus some. For V, J and clone size, that table is used; D and trimming come from the DNA. The sample has under 200,000 clones, less than 90% seen once. This specimen comes from a study of blood T cell repertoires in COVID-19. Study at large: Acute and convalescent COVID-19 samples came from the United States, Italy and Spain. The analysed material was cDNA or gDNA that came from T cells, B-cell-depleted T cells, or PBMCs.

The chain employs TRBV4-1 and TRBJ1-2, with 9 bases matching TRBD1. The origin of this receptor is a woman aged 25 to 39 who had been exposed to COVID-19. Sequenced input: PBMCs or T cells enriched from blood (not recorded which). The CDR3 nucleotides are TGCGCCAGCAGCCCGACTCCTACAGGGGGCAGCTATGGCTACACCTTC. Translating it yields CASSPTPTGGSYGYTF.